What follows is one T cell receptor beta chain and its context. Its specificity is not known. Extraction of total RNA produced a minimum of 6 micrograms from each sample. There are 14 residues in the CDR3. With 6 bases removed from V and 7 bases from J, the gap between germline ends came to 15 bases. CDR1 KGHSH and CDR2 LQKENI come from the germline V gene. Using a J-beta primer mix together with a sample-barcoded 5' primer, a second PCR was run for about 6 to 12 cycles. Each cDNA was tagged by a template-switch adaptor containing 12 random nucleotides. TCRdb redid the calling of the 5' RACE reads with MiXCR, one entry per CDR3 protein. The table records around 1,000,000 distinct CDR3 sequences, about 23% of them present only once. This sample was included in a study of blood T cells in healthy people across ages. Study conclusions and caveats: Among long-lived donors, naive CD4+ cells were more numerous and diversity higher than in aged donors.

The sample also formed part of further work on T cells of mothers and their children.

The sample consisted of blood. This receptor was taken from a girl aged 2-15 years in good health. The V and J genes are TRBV18 and TRBJ1-4; D gene unclear. The CDR3 DNA sequence: TGTGCCAGCTCGGAGACGGATGGACGTGAAAAACTGTTTTTT. Protein product: CASSETDGREKLFF.